The 28 T cell receptor beta chains below were found in one sample sequenced in a study of blood T cell repertoires in COVID-19. Sequencing used immunoSEQ multiplex PCR; TCRdb keeps in-frame clones, though not all of them. This repertoire shows under 140,000 clones, nearly 90% found once; its top ten account for around 4.4%. The specimen was peripheral blood. These TCRs come from a human donor in a cohort sampled during active COVID-19.

The rearrangement uses TRBV2 and TRBJ1-1; 7 nucleotides align to TRBD1. This CDR3 spans 16 amino acids. Germline CDR1 reads SNHLY; CDR2 reads FYNNEI. The trim removed 6 bases at V and 4 bases at J, leaving 14 bases unmatched. The CDR3 region has the DNA TGTGCCAGCAGAAAGGGGGCTCAAAACTGGGGCACTGAAGCTTTCTTT. Its translation is CASRKGAQNWGTEAFF.

This clone was seen only once. The chain joins TRBV6-1 to TRBJ2-7, with TRBD1 matching over 10 bases. Per germline, CDR1 MNHNS and CDR2 SASEGT. J lost 5 bases, V lost 4 bases, and 11 bases had no gene match. The CDR3 contains 16 residues. CDR3 sequence: CASSGTGTGAYDEQYF. CDR3 in DNA: TGTGCCAGCAGTGGGACCGGGACAGGGGCGTACGACGAGCAGTACTTC.

The chain recombines TRBV6-1 with TRBJ2-2; D unclear. The CDR3 sequence is 12 residues long. Trimming shortened V by 0 bases and J by 8 bases, and 4 bases separated the two germline ends. CDR1 is MNHNS and CDR2 is SASEGT in the germline V gene. For the CDR3, the DNA is TGTGCCAGCAGTGAAGCCCCGGGGGAGCTGTTTTTT. This sequence encodes CASSEAPGELFF.

V gene TRBV30 combines with J gene TRBJ2-2; TRBD1 matches 7 bases. CDR3 length: 15 amino acids. The ends lost 2 bases at V and 7 bases at J; junction bases unmatched: 10. Germline CDR1 GTSNPN, CDR2 SVGIG (reference sequence). The DNA for the CDR3 is TGTGCCTGGAGTCTGCCGACAGGGCTTTTCGGGGAGCTGTTTTTT. Protein product: CAWSLPTGLFGELFF.

This chain links TRBV7-9 with TRBJ2-2, with 10 bases fitting TRBD1. The CDR3 is made up of 13 amino acids. Germline V lookup: CDR1 SEHNR, CDR2 FQNEAQ (reference sequence). The V and J ends lost 9 bases and 3 bases, in that order; junction bases with no gene match: 1. The CDR3 sequence is CARGTGDTGELFF. The CDR3 region has the DNA TGTGCCAGGGGGACAGGGGACACCGGGGAGCTGTTTTTT.

V and J are TRBV5-6 and TRBJ2-3; D gene ambiguous. The CDR3 runs 17 residues. Germline CDR1 and CDR2: SGHDT and YYEEEE. V lost 0 bases to trimming and J lost 1 base, with 15 bases between them. The CDR3 protein is CASSLGRARWGTDTQYF. The DNA for the CDR3 is TGTGCCAGCAGCTTGGGGAGAGCTAGATGGGGCACAGATACGCAGTATTTT.

The CDR3 is CASSRPGGTDTQYF. The CDR3 region has the DNA TGTGCCAGCAGCCGCCCGGGGGGCACAGATACGCAGTATTTT. This rearrangement joins TRBV7-9 to TRBJ2-3; TRBD2 is a possible D gene (6 bases). V dropped 5 bases and J dropped 1 base, with 10 bases sitting between them. From germline, CDR1 is SEHNR and CDR2 FQNEAQ (reference sequence). CDR3 length: 14 residues. The complete variable domain, with remaining parts taken from reference TRBV7-9 and TRBJ2-3, reads DTGVSQNPRHKITKRGQNVTFRCDPISEHNRLYWYRQTLGQGPEFLTYFQNEAQLEKSRLLSDRFSAERPKGSFSTLEIQRTEQGDSAMYLCASSRPGGTDTQYFGPGTRLTVL.

This chain connects TRBV7-2 to TRBJ2-2, with 8 bases lining up with TRBD1. The CDR3 covers 17 residues. CDR1 is SGHTA, CDR2 FQGNSA, per germline. The V and J ends lost 0 bases and 6 bases, in that order; junction bases with no gene match: 9. CDR3 nucleotides: TGTGCCAGCAGCTTAGCTATCTCAGGGGGCGCCGCCGGGGAGCTGTTTTTT. Translating gives CASSLAISGGAAGELFF.

The V call is TRBV7-2, the J call TRBJ1-5, with D perhaps TRBD1 (6 bases). CDR1 SGHTA and CDR2 FQGNSA come from the germline V gene. The CDR3 runs to 13 residues. Trimming left V 1 base short and J 5 bases short, with 6 bases between. The CDR3 nucleotides read TGTGCCAGCAGCTTAGAGGGGGATCAGCCCCAGCATTTT. Translated: CASSLEGDQPQHF.

J is TRBJ1-4 and V is TRBV9; 10 bases are a match to TRBD1. V lost 4 bases, J lost 6 bases, and 6 bases stayed unmatched. This CDR3 contains 15 residues. Per the germline V gene, CDR1 is SGDLS and CDR2 is YYNGEE. CDR3 nucleotides: TGTGCCAGCAGCACGGGACAGGGGTTCGATGAAAAACTGTTTTTT. This translates into CASSTGQGFDEKLFF.

The CDR3 is CASSQGGWGQYYEQYF. CDR3 in DNA: TGTGCCAGCAGCCAAGGGGGATGGGGACAGTACTACGAGCAGTACTTC. V gene TRBV3-1 (or the pseudogene TRBV3-2) combines with J gene TRBJ2-7, with TRBD1 matching 7 bases. V shed 1 base, J shed 3 bases, and the junction held 9 bases outside the gene matches. This CDR3 region has 16 residues. Germline V gene lookup returns CDR1 LGHDT and CDR2 YNNKEL (reference sequence).

In DNA form, the CDR3 reads TGTGCCAGCAGTTACTGGCAGTCCAATGAGCAGTTCTTC. Protein product: CASSYWQSNEQFF. The chain has TRBV6-2 or TRBV6-3 and TRBJ2-1; no clear D. This CDR3 contains 13 residues. The V and J ends lost 1 base and 6 bases respectively, with 7 bases between them. CDR1 is MNHEY, CDR2 SVGEGT, per germline.

The chain couples TRBV7-2 to TRBJ1-4; D possibly corresponds to TRBD1 (5 bases). The CDR3 runs to 14 residues. The V gene lost 1 base and the J gene lost 7 bases, with 10 bases spanning the gap. The germline V gene has CDR1 SGHTA and CDR2 FQGNSA. The chain's CDR3 is CASSLGSGLEKLFF. As DNA, the CDR3 is TGTGCCAGCAGCTTAGGCTCAGGGCTTGAAAAACTGTTTTTT.

This rearrangement joins TRBV29-1 to TRBJ2-1, with D possibly being TRBD1 (5 bases). Germline V gene sequence: CDR1 SQVTM, CDR2 ANQGSEA. The CDR3 covers 14 residues. The germline V and J ends were trimmed by 4 bases and 6 bases, with 16 bases remaining between them. The CDR3 sequence: CSVGDSISFNEQFF. The CDR3 DNA reads as TGCAGCGTTGGTGACAGTATCTCGTTCAATGAGCAGTTCTTC.

The rearrangement joins TRBV6-5 to TRBJ2-5; D not resolved. Trimming left V 6 bases short and J 6 bases short, with 11 bases between. The germline V gene encodes CDR1 MNHEY and CDR2 SVGAGI. This CDR3 has 12 residues. Here the CDR3 DNA reads TGTGCCAGCAGGTCCGTGGCTCAGACCCAGTACTTC. This translates into CASRSVAQTQYF.

The chain joins TRBV28 to TRBJ2-1; 9 positions agree with TRBD2. CDR1 and CDR2 (germline): MDHEN, SYDVKM. V lost 6 bases to trimming and J lost 4 bases; unmatched junction nucleotides: 4. This CDR3 has 14 residues. CDR3: CASSTSGSYNEQFF. Written as DNA, the CDR3 is TGTGCCAGCAGCACTAGCGGGTCTTACAATGAGCAGTTCTTC.

The genes are TRBV5-1 and TRBJ2-7; 13 bases align to TRBD2. The CDR3 runs 15 residues. Germline V gene lookup returns CDR1 SGHRS and CDR2 YFSETQ. Unmatched junction bases numbered 2, after V lost 3 bases and J lost 2 bases. The CDR3 spells CASSSGTSGAYEQYF. In nucleotides, the CDR3 is TGCGCCAGCAGCTCAGGGACTAGCGGGGCCTACGAGCAGTACTTC.

CDR3 in amino acids: CASSLKIGNADTQYF. DNA of the CDR3: TGTGCCAGCAGCTTAAAGATCGGGAACGCAGATACGCAGTATTTT. This chain joins TRBV7-3 and TRBJ2-3, with TRBD2 as a possible D gene (5 bases). This CDR3 has 15 amino acids. Between the trimmed V and J ends, which lost 1 base and 4 bases, there was a span of 12 bases. CDR1 is SGHTA, CDR2 FQGTGA, per germline.

This chain uses TRBV28 with TRBJ2-3; 11 nucleotides align to TRBD2. CDR1 MDHEN and CDR2 SYDVKM come from the germline V gene. V trimming: 6 bases; J trimming: 0 bases; junction bases outside the gene matches: 2. There are 15 residues in the CDR3. CDR3 sequence (DNA): TGTGCCAGCAGCGGGACTAGCGGAAGCACAGATACGCAGTATTTT. As protein: CASSGTSGSTDTQYF.

This rearrangement joins TRBV7-2 to TRBJ2-7, with TRBD1 identical over 9 bases. The V and J ends lost 0 bases and 6 bases, in that order; junction bases with no gene match: 9. There are 16 residues in the CDR3. In germline, CDR1 is SGHTA, CDR2 FQGNSA. For the CDR3, the DNA is TGTGCCAGCAGCTTAGCGCTGGGACAGGGACGGGGCGAGCAGTACTTC. Translation gives CASSLALGQGRGEQYF.

V usage is TRBV7-3 and J usage is TRBJ1-1; no definite D call. The germline gives CDR1 SGHTA, CDR2 FQGTGA. Trimming removed 4 bases from V and 2 bases from J, with 8 bases in between. The CDR3 runs 13 residues. CDR3 sequence: CASSSYQNTEAFF. CDR3 bases: TGTGCCAGCAGCTCCTATCAAAACACTGAAGCTTTCTTT.

This clone was seen more than once but under ten times. The V gene is TRBV19, the J gene TRBJ2-5; TRBD1 is a possible D gene (6 bases). The CDR3 extends over 14 amino acids. V was shortened by 4 bases and J by 3 bases, with 12 bases between the two germline ends. Germline V gene sequence: CDR1 LNHDA, CDR2 SQIVND (reference sequence). The DNA of the CDR3 is TGTGCCAGTAGTAACCGTCACAGGGAAGAGACCCAGTACTTC. Translation: CASSNRHREETQYF.

The chain is built from TRBV23-1 and TRBJ2-6, with 13 bases matching TRBD2. TRBV23-1 is sorted into the ORF group, with uncertain function. This CDR3 has 18 amino acids. V lost 8 bases to trimming and J lost 0 bases; unmatched junction nucleotides: 7. CDR3 sequence: CASYLRTSGGSGANVLTF. In DNA form, the CDR3 reads TGCGCCAGCTATCTCCGGACTAGCGGGGGCTCTGGGGCCAACGTCCTGACTTTC.

This chain connects TRBV19 to TRBJ2-3; 9 nucleotides match TRBD1. Germline CDR1 and CDR2: LNHDA and SQIVND (reference sequence). The CDR3 has 14 amino acids. V was clipped by 9 bases and J by 0 bases; unmatched bases: 4. This CDR3 is CASRGQGSTDTQYF. CDR3 bases: TGTGCCAGCAGGGGACAGGGTAGCACAGATACGCAGTATTTT.

J is TRBJ1-1 and V is TRBV10-3, with 12 bases aligning to TRBD1. The CDR3 is 16 residues long. V lost 6 bases to trimming and J lost 0 bases; unmatched junction nucleotides: 5. Per the germline V gene, CDR1 is ENHRY and CDR2 is SYGVKD. CDR3 sequence reads: CAIRGTGGGVNTEAFF. The CDR3 nucleotides are TGTGCCATCAGAGGGACAGGGGGCGGGGTGAACACTGAAGCTTTCTTT.

This rearrangement joins TRBV2 to TRBJ1-1; D is undetermined. Germline loops: CDR1 SNHLY, CDR2 FYNNEI. V was shortened by 10 bases and J by 0 bases, with 12 bases between the two germline ends. This CDR3 spans 13 amino acids. CDR3 sequence: CATRGEVNTEAFF. The CDR3 DNA sequence: TGTGCCACAAGAGGTGAGGTGAACACTGAAGCTTTCTTT.

The chain is built from TRBV4-1 and TRBJ1-2, with TRBD1 as a possible D gene (6 bases). The V gene's germline CDR1 is MGHRA and CDR2 YSYEKL. The CDR3 totals 16 residues. The germline V and J ends were trimmed by 0 bases and 7 bases, with 18 bases remaining between them. The CDR3 region has the DNA TGCGCCAGCAGCCAAGAGTTTTCAGGGGCAGTCGGTGGCTACACCTTC. This translates into CASSQEFSGAVGGYTF.

V and J are TRBV4-1 and TRBJ2-1; TRBD1 aligns across 7 bases. CDR1 is MGHRA, CDR2 YSYEKL, per germline. The V gene end was trimmed by 4 bases and the J gene end by 8 bases; junction bases not matched to a gene: 8. The CDR3 runs 14 residues. The CDR3 here is CASSPGGPFDEQFF. The CDR3, as DNA: TGCGCCAGCAGCCCAGGGGGACCTTTCGATGAGCAGTTCTTC.